These 12 T cell receptor beta chains were sequenced from one sample in a study of cytomegalovirus exposure and HLA in healthy donors. PCR was performed using 60 Vbeta and 13 Jbeta primers. Here immunoSEQ multiplex PCR was the method, and the copy in TCRdb shows in-frame clones only, minus some. The sample yields 90,000 to 140,000 clones, roughly 15% seen once. Sequencing used PBMCs. The source of these receptors is a female donor in good health and CMV-seronegative.

Only a few counts were recorded for this clone. The rearrangement joins TRBV28 to TRBJ1-2; 11 bases line up with TRBD1. This CDR3 has 16 amino acids. Trimming took 5 bases from V and 3 from J; bases not matched to a gene: 8. The V gene's germline CDR1 is MDHEN and CDR2 SYDVKM. CDR3 protein: CASSTAGTGGDYGYTF. The CDR3 coding sequence is TGTGCCAGCAGTACCGCCGGGACAGGGGGAGACTATGGCTACACCTTC.

Only a few counts were recorded for this clone. V is TRBV7-6 and J is TRBJ1-3, with a tentative D call TRBD1 (6 bases). Germline values: CDR1 SGHVS, CDR2 FNYEAQ. The CDR3 length is 14 residues. Between the trimmed V and J ends, which lost 3 bases and 7 bases, there was a span of 13 bases. The CDR3 DNA follows: TGTGCCAGCAGCTTCACACAGGGTACTAACACCATATATTTT. It codes for CASSFTQGTNTIYF.

The V gene is TRBV7-2, the J gene TRBJ2-7; 10 positions match TRBD2. Germline V CDR1 and CDR2: SGHTA, FQGNSA. The junction had 4 bases not matched to a gene; V was cut back by 3 bases and J by 2 bases. The CDR3 sequence is 15 residues long. The CDR3 region is CASSFLLAGTYEQYF. CDR3 in DNA: TGTGCCAGCAGCTTCCTACTAGCGGGAACCTACGAGCAGTACTTC.

The rearrangement uses TRBV2 and TRBJ2-3; 11 bases fit TRBD1. J lost 5 bases, V lost 5 bases, and 12 bases had no gene match. This CDR3 is 17 amino acids long. CDR1 SNHLY and CDR2 FYNNEI come from the germline V gene. CDR3 sequence reads: CASSRGQGASSLDTQYF. CDR3 coding DNA: TGTGCCAGCAGTCGAGGACAGGGGGCGAGTAGTCTAGATACGCAGTATTTT.

This clone was seen only a few times. V and J are TRBV9 and TRBJ1-1; D is possibly TRBD1 (6 bases). This CDR3 comprises 15 residues. CDR1 and CDR2 from the germline V gene are SGDLS and YYNGEE. V was shortened by 0 bases and J by 3 bases, with 12 bases between the two germline ends. CDR3 sequence: CASSVEGRGDTEAFF. The CDR3 nucleotides are TGTGCCAGCAGCGTAGAGGGCAGGGGTGACACTGAAGCTTTCTTT.

Only a few counts were recorded for this clone. The rearrangement links TRBV7-6 to TRBJ2-1, with 10 bases that match TRBD2. This CDR3 has 15 amino acids. V shed 5 bases, J shed 5 bases, and the junction held 6 bases outside the gene matches. CDR1 is SGHVS and CDR2 is FNYEAQ in the germline V gene. The CDR3 sequence: CASSHLAGDDNEQFF. The CDR3, as DNA: TGTGCCAGCAGCCATCTAGCGGGAGACGACAATGAGCAGTTCTTC.

This chain uses TRBV6-1 with TRBJ2-5, with TRBD2 matching over 7 bases. V was pared by 7 bases and J by 4 bases, with 9 bases of the junction left unmatched. Germline V gene lookup returns CDR1 MNHNS and CDR2 SASEGT. This CDR3 spans 14 amino acids. The CDR3 DNA reads TGTGCCAGCACACTTTATGGGGGGGGAGAGACCCAGTACTTC. It is translated as CASTLYGGGETQYF.

This clone was seen a few times. The chain is built from TRBV9 and TRBJ2-3; TRBD2 is a possible D gene (5 bases). The CDR3 sequence is 15 residues long. Trimming shortened V by 0 bases and J by 4 bases, and 12 bases separated the two germline ends. CDR1 and CDR2 (germline): SGDLS, YYNGEE. CDR3 protein: CASSVDGFGADTQYF. The CDR3 DNA reads TGTGCCAGCAGCGTAGATGGGTTCGGGGCAGATACGCAGTATTTT.

This clone was seen only a few times. The V gene is TRBV7-9, the J gene TRBJ1-5, with D possibly matching TRBD1 (5 bases). Germline values: CDR1 SEHNR, CDR2 FQNEAQ (reference sequence). The V gene lost 7 bases and the J gene lost 7 bases, with 20 bases spanning the gap. CDR3 length: 15 amino acids. CDR3 amino acids: CASTPLGADIQPQHF. The CDR3 bases are TGTGCCAGCACCCCCCTTGGGGCAGACATACAGCCCCAGCATTTT.

J is TRBJ2-4 and V is TRBV7-8; 9 nucleotides agree with TRBD1. The CDR3 extends over 16 amino acids. V shed 1 base and J 7 bases; nucleotides not matched to a gene: 8. CDR1 and CDR2 from the germline V gene are SGHVS and FQNEAQ. The CDR3 region has the DNA TGTGCCAGCAGCTTAGATCGGCTAGGGACAGGGAACATTCAGTACTTC. The encoded protein is CASSLDRLGTGNIQYF. Drawing the rest from reference TRBV7-8 and TRBJ2-4, the complete variable domain is GAGVSQSPRYKVAKRGQDVALRCDPISGHVSLFWYQQALGQGPEFLTYFQNEAQLDKSGLPSDRFFAERPEGSVSTLKIQRTQQEDSAVYLCASSLDRLGTGNIQYFGAGTRLSVL.

This clone showed up just a few times. The chain couples TRBV9 to TRBJ2-3; maybe TRBD2 (6 bases). The CDR3 totals 14 residues. CDR1 SGDLS and CDR2 YYNGEE come from the germline V gene. V lost 4 bases to trimming and J lost 5 bases, with 14 bases between them. This chain's CDR3 is CASSPWDSLDTQYF. In nucleotides, the CDR3 is TGTGCCAGCAGCCCCTGGGACTCCTTAGATACGCAGTATTTT.

CDR3 protein: CASSEAGWGTDTQYF. For the CDR3, the DNA is TGTGCCAGCAGTGAAGCGGGATGGGGCACAGATACGCAGTATTTT. The rearrangement uses TRBV6-4 and TRBJ2-3, with 7 positions matching TRBD2. This CDR3 comprises 15 residues. Unmatched junction bases numbered 4, after V lost 3 bases and J lost 1 base. CDR1 MRHNA and CDR2 SNTAGT come from the germline V gene.